Reported below is one T cell receptor beta chain. The authors prepared the TCRbeta library with unique molecular identifiers. Using its own MiXCR run on the PCR reads, TCRdb lists one record per CDR3 protein. The sample shows about 610,000 distinct CDR3 sequences, over 9.5% of them seen only once. The sample comes from a study of T-cell reconstitution after alpha-beta-depleted transplantation in children. Germline trimming cut 2 bases from V and 2 bases from J; bases unmatched to any gene: 2. The germline V gene has CDR1 SGHTA and CDR2 FQGNSA. The CDR3 totals 15 residues. This chain joins TRBV7-2 and TRBJ2-3; the match to TRBD2 covers 9 bases. The receptor was isolated from a human donor who donated a stem cell graft to a child with acute myeloid leukemia. The sample here was PBMCs from the stem cell graft donor, taken from the stem cell graft. Here the CDR3 DNA reads TGTGCCAGCAGCTTACAGCGGGGGGACACAGATACGCAGTATTTT. The encoded protein is CASSLQRGDTDTQYF.